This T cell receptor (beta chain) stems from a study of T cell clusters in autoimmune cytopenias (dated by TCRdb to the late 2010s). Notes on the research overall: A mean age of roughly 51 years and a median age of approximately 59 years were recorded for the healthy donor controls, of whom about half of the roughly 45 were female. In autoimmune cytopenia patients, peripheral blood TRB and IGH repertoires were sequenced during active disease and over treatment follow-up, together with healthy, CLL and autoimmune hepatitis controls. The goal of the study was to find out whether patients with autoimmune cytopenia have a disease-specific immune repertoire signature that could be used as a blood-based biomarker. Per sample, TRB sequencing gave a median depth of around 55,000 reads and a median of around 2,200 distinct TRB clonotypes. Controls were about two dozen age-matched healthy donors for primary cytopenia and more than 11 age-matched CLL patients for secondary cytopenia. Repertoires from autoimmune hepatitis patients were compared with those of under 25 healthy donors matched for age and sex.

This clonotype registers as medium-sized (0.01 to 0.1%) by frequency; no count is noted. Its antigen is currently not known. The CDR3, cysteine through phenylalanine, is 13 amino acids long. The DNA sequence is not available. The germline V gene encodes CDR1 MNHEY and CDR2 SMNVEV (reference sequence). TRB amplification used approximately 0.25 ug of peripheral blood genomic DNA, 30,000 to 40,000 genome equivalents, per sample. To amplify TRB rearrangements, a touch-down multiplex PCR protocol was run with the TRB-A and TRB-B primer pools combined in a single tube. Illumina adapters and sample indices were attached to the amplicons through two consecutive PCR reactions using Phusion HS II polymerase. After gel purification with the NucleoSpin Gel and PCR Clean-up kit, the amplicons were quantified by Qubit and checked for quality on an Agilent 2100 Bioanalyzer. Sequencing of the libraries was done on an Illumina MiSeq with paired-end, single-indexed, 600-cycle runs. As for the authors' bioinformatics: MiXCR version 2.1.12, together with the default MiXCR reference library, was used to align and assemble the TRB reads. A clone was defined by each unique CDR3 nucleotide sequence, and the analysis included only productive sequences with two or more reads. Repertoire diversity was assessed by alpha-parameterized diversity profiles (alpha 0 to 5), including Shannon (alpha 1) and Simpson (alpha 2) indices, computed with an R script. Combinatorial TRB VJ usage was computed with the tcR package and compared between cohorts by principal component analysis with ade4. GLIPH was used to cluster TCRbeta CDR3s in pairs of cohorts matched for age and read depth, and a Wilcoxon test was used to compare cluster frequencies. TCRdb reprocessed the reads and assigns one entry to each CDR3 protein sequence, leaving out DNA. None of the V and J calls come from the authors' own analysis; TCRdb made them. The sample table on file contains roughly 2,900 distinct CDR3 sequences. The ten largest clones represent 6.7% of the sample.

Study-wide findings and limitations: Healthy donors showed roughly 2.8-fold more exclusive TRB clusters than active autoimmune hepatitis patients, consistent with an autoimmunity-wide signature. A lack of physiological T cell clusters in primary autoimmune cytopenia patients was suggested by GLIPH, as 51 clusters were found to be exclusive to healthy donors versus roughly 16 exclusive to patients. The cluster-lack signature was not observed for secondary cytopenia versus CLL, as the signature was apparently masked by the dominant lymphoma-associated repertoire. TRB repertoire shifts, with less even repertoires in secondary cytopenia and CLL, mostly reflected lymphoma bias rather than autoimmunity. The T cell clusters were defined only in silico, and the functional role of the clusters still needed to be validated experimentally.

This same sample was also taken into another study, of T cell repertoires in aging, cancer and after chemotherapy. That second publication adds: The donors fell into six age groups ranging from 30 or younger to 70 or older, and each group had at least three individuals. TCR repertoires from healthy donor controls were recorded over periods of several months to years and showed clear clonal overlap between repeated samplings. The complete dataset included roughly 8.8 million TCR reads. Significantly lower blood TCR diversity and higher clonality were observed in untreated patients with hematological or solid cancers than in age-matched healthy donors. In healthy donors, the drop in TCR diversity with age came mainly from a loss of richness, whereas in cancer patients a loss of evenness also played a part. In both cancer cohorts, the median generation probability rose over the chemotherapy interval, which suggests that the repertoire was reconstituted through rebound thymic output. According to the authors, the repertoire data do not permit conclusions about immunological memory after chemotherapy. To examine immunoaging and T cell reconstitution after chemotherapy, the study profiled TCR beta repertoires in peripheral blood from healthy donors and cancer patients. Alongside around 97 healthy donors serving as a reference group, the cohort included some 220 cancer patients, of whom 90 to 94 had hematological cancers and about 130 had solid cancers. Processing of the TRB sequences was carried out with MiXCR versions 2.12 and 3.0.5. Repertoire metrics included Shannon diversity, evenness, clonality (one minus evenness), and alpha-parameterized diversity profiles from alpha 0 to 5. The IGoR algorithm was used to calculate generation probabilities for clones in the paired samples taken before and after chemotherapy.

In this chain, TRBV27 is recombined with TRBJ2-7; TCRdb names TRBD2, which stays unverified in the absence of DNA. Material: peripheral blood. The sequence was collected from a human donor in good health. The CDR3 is CASVAGGSYEQYF.